The rows below give T cell receptor beta chains drawn from one sample of a study of shared clonotypes between healthy human individuals. Profiling relied on immunoSEQ multiplex PCR, and the TCRdb table lists in-frame clones only, not all of them. There are 950,000 to 1,100,000 clones in the sample; about 77% occur only once, and about 1.5% lies in the top ten. Sequenced: memory CD4+ T cells sorted from blood. Source of these receptors: a man aged 18 to 29 in good health. CDR3s include the opening cysteine and the closing phenylalanine or tryptophan. The D gene is left open where the match is weak. Clone size appears in some rows only: once, few, many, or a class for an expanded clone.

clone_size | j_call | v_call | d_call | cdr3_nt | cdr3_aa
once | TRBJ2-3 | TRBV7-9 | TRBD2 | TGTGCCAGCAGCATAGGACTAGGGGACACAGATACGCAGTATTTT | CASSIGLGDTDTQYF
many | TRBJ1-1 | TRBV7-9 | - | TGTGCCAGCAGCTTAGCGGGCGTGAACACTGAAGCTTTCTTT | CASSLAGVNTEAFF
- | TRBJ2-3 | TRBV7-2 | - | TGTGCCAGCAGTCCCAGGAGGGGGCTGGCAGATACGCAGTATTTT | CASSPRRGLADTQYF
- | TRBJ2-3 | TRBV5-8 | - | TGTGCCAGCAGCTTCGACAACCCCGGGACAGATACGCAGTATTTT | CASSFDNPGTDTQYF
- | TRBJ1-2 | TRBV29-1 | - | TGCAGCGTTGAGGTTAACTATGGCTACACCTTC | CSVEVNYGYTF
- | TRBJ2-1 | TRBV29-1 | - | TGCAGCGCTGATTCATTTAACAATGAGCAGTTCTTC | CSADSFNNEQFF
- | TRBJ1-2 | TRBV7-8 | TRBD1 | TGTGCCAGCAGCCAAGGGACAGGGCATGGCTACACCTTC | CASSQGTGHGYTF
few | TRBJ2-7 | TRBV6-5 | - | TGTGCCAGCAGCAGGGACACCTACGAGCAGTACTTC | CASSRDTYEQYF
- | TRBJ2-7 | TRBV10-2 | TRBD1 | TGCGCCAGCAGTGAATGGACAGGGGGCTACGAGCAGTACTTC | CASSEWTGGYEQYF
- | TRBJ1-2 | TRBV30 | - | TGTGCCTGGAGCGGGTTCGAGGGATTTGGCTACACCTTC | CAWSGFEGFGYTF
- | TRBJ2-3 | TRBV7-2 | TRBD2 | TGTGCCAGCAGCTTAGAGACTAGCCTGGCGCAGTATTTT | CASSLETSLAQYF
- | TRBJ1-2 | TRBV9 | - | TGTGCCAGCAGCGCCCAGCAGGCCGGCTACACCTTC | CASSAQQAGYTF
- | TRBJ2-1 | TRBV5-1 | TRBD2 | TGCGCCAGCAGCCTTAACCCTAGCGGGAGCTCCTACAATGAGCAGTTCTTC | CASSLNPSGSSYNEQFF
- | TRBJ1-2 | TRBV2 | - | TGTGCCAGCACCGACAAGATTAGGGCAGTCGGATCTGGCTACACCTTC | CASTDKIRAVGSGYTF
- | TRBJ2-1 | TRBV5-1 | TRBD1 | TGCGCCAGCAGCCCGGACAGGGTGGGGGCCGAGCAGTTCTTC | CASSPDRVGAEQFF
few | TRBJ1-1 | TRBV25-1 | - | TGTGCCAGCAGTCCCCACAGGGTCCCGAACACTGAAGCTTTCTTT | CASSPHRVPNTEAFF
- | TRBJ2-1 | TRBV7-2 | TRBD2 | TGTGCCAGCAGCCGACGACTAGCGGGAGATGAGCAGTTCTTC | CASSRRLAGDEQFF
- | TRBJ1-2 | TRBV10-3 | - | TGTGCCATCAGTGAGTCGGGGGAGGGGAGCTATGGCTACACCTTC | CAISESGEGSYGYTF
- | TRBJ2-3 | TRBV4-2 | TRBD2 | TGTGCCAGCAGCCAAGGACTAGCGGGAGGGGGAGATACGCAGTATTTT | CASSQGLAGGGDTQYF
- | TRBJ1-1 | TRBV6-1 | - | TGTGCCAGCAGTGGGGAAGGGGGTTTTAGGAACACTGAAGCTTTCTTT | CASSGEGGFRNTEAFF
once | TRBJ2-5 | TRBV30 | - | TGTGCCTGGAGTCAGGGAGAGACCCAGTACTTC | CAWSQGETQYF
- | TRBJ2-2 | TRBV2 | - | TGTGCCAGCAGTCCCCTTGCGAACACCGGGGAGCTGTTTTTT | CASSPLANTGELFF
- | TRBJ1-5 | TRBV18 | TRBD1 | TGTGCCAGCTCCCCACAGGGGGCTGGCCAGCCCCAGCATTTT | CASSPQGAGQPQHF
- | TRBJ2-7 | TRBV2 | - | TGTGCCAGCAGCCAACTCCACTACGAGCAGTACTTC | CASSQLHYEQYF
few | TRBJ1-1 | TRBV19 | TRBD1 | TGTGCCAGTAGTTTGACAGGGAGCACTGAAGCTTTCTTT | CASSLTGSTEAFF
- | TRBJ2-7 | TRBV7-9 | - | TGTGCCAGCAGCCGCCACATTGACAGGAACGAGCAGTACTTC | CASSRHIDRNEQYF
few | TRBJ1-2 | TRBV7-9 | - | TGTGCCAGCAGCTTAGTCCCCCCTAAGGTTGACTATGGCTACACCTTC | CASSLVPPKVDYGYTF
- | TRBJ1-2 | TRBV5-6 | - | TGTGCCAGCAGCTTGAACTATGGCTACACCTTC | CASSLNYGYTF
many | TRBJ1-1 | TRBV5-1 | - | TGCGCCAGCAGCCCCCACTTGACAGAGAACACTGAAGCTTTCTTT | CASSPHLTENTEAFF
- | TRBJ2-7 | TRBV6-1 | - | TGTGCCAGCAGTGAAAAATTGGCCTACGAGCAGTACTTC | CASSEKLAYEQYF
- | TRBJ2-2 | TRBV5-1 | TRBD1 | TGCGCCAGCAGCTTAACAGGGGGTGACACCGGGGAGCTGTTTTTT | CASSLTGGDTGELFF
- | TRBJ1-4 | TRBV25-1 | TRBD1 | TGTGCCAGCAGTAGAGGACAGGGGCGGTCATACGAAAAACTGTTTTTT | CASSRGQGRSYEKLFF
few | TRBJ2-2 | TRBV5-1 | TRBD1 | TGCGCCAGCAGCTGGACTGGACAGGGGGCATCGAACACCGGGGAGCTGTTTTTT | CASSWTGQGASNTGELFF
- | TRBJ1-6 | TRBV5-1 | TRBD1 | TGCGCCAGCAGCTGGGACAGCCGGAATTCACCCCTCCACTTT | CASSWDSRNSPLHF
- | TRBJ2-5 | TRBV7-9 | TRBD1 | TGTGCCAGCAGCCAAGGGACGACAGGGGGTTATGAGACCCAGTACTTC | CASSQGTTGGYETQYF
few | TRBJ1-6 | TRBV18 | - | TGTGCCAGCTCGCCTACAGGGTCTGATTCACCCCTCCACTTT | CASSPTGSDSPLHF
- | TRBJ2-1 | TRBV5-1 | TRBD2 | TGCGCCAGCAGCCCCTTTGGGGAGGGCTCCTACAATGAGCAGTTCTTC | CASSPFGEGSYNEQFF
- | TRBJ1-3 | TRBV5-6 | TRBD1 | TGTGCCAGCAGCCAGGGACAGGGGGGAAACACCATATATTTT | CASSQGQGGNTIYF
few | TRBJ1-4 | TRBV7-2 | - | TGTGCCAGCAGCAAACAGGGCATGGTGGGTGAAAAACTGTTTTTT | CASSKQGMVGEKLFF
- | TRBJ1-5 | TRBV10-3 | TRBD1 | TGTGCCATCAGTGATACAGGGGATCAGCCCCAGCATTTT | CAISDTGDQPQHF
- | TRBJ2-1 | TRBV18 | - | TGTGCCAGCTCACCAGCGTATGAGCAGTTCTTC | CASSPAYEQFF
- | TRBJ2-2 | TRBV2 | - | TGTGCCAGCAGTGAAGCTCTTTTGGTCGGGGAGCTGTTTTTT | CASSEALLVGELFF
- | TRBJ2-5 | TRBV30 | TRBD2 | TGTGCCTGGAGCATCCTTAGCGGGAAAAGAGAGACCCAGTACTTC | CAWSILSGKRETQYF
- | TRBJ2-7 | TRBV11-2 | - | TGTGCCAGCAGCTCAGTACCCCACGAGCAGTACTTC | CASSSVPHEQYF
- | TRBJ2-2 | TRBV14 | - | TGTGCCAGCAGCCAAAAGGACTCTAAATGGGCCGGGGAGCTGTTTTTT | CASSQKDSKWAGELFF
- | TRBJ2-4 | TRBV6-1 | - | TGTGCCAGCAGTGAAAGGACAACCACGTTAGCCAAAAACATTCAGTACTTC | CASSERTTTLAKNIQYF
- | TRBJ2-2 | TRBV27 | - | TGTGCCAGCAGTTTATTTGGAGGGGGAGGTTTCGGGTCGATCGGGGAGCTGTTTTTT | CASSLFGGGGFGSIGELFF
- | TRBJ1-1 | TRBV7-2 | - | TGTGCCAGCAGACCCGACAGGTGGGGGGAGACTGAAGCTTTCTTT | CASRPDRWGETEAFF